The entry that follows covers one T cell receptor beta chain sequence. What antigen it recognizes has not been identified. This may come from a read error, since a much larger clone is one base off. Sequencer: Illumina HiSeq 2000. TCR beta chain libraries were generated by multiplex PCR amplification. The amplified TCR beta chain products were analyzed by high-throughput sequencing. TCRdb handled the public reads itself, with Q25 trimming in fastp and clone calling in MiXCR, and kept productive beta chains. Under each unique CDR3 protein, matching rows form one entry showing the most common genes and DNA. The sample table lists around 140,000 distinct CDR3 sequences, around a third of them with a count of one. Jointly, the top ten make up about 2.5% of the sample. This sample was taken from a study of breast tumors, draining lymph nodes, adjacent tissues (dated by TCRdb to about 2016). Regarding the study in general: TCR beta repertoires were compared across tumor, adjacent nontumor tissue and axillary lymph nodes obtained from breast cancer patients. The study aimed to assess the relationships and possible T-cell exchange between tumor, surrounding tissue and draining lymph node repertoires in human breast cancer. Results the study describes overall, beyond this receptor: The data were considered consistent with most tumor T cells being derived from the lymph node and subsequently expanding within tumor tissue. The conclusion that tumor T cells originate in lymph nodes was framed as consistent with a hypothesis rather than directly demonstrated. Tumors showed preferential V and J gene usage, and their T-cell repertoire diversity fell below that of lymph nodes yet above that of nontumor tissue. Tumor and nontumor tissue repertoires were found to be significantly more similar in luminal-like than in basal-like breast cancer.

The axillary draining lymph nodes of breast cancer patients were the source of the lymph node samples. Taken from the germline V gene, the CDR1 and CDR2 loops are SGHTS and YDEGEE. V drops 0 bases and J drops 8 bases, leaving 17 bases in between. The CDR3 has 15 amino acids, counting the end cysteine and phenylalanine. Only the CDR3 region is kept as DNA, spanning 45 bases read in frame from base 1. The TCR comes from a female donor with breast cancer. Some clones in this sample may be carry-over from other donors' samples. The rearrangement joined TRBV5-8 to TRBJ1-2; no confident D gene assignment can be made. The material sequenced was axillary lymph node tissue. The CDR3 protein is CASSLVETPLYGYTF. The sequenced DNA: TGTGCCAGCAGCTTGGTAGAGACACCGCTATACGGCTACACCTTC.